This T cell receptor (beta chain) emerged from a study of blood T cell repertoires in COVID-19. In the source study's methods: It was from reference gene primer amplification that nucleated cell counts were estimated. Profiling relied on immunoSEQ multiplex PCR, and the TCRdb table lists in-frame clones only, not all of them. D and trimming come from the DNA, and the V and J calls and clone size come from that table. The sample contains 300,000 to 400,000 clones, roughly nine tenths of which appear only once. Germline V gene lookup returns CDR1 SGHKS and CDR2 YYEKEE (reference sequence). Trimming pared 5 bases from V and 10 bases from J, leaving 13 bases between. This CDR3 spans 13 amino acids.

The receptor was derived from a woman aged 25-40 years who had recovered from COVID-19. Sample: PBMCs or T cells enriched from blood (not recorded which). The chain uses TRBV5-5 and TRBJ1-6; possible D gene TRBD1, 5 bases. CDR3 loop: CASSLGHTSPLHF. The CDR3 region has the DNA TGTGCCAGCAGTCTTGGACATACCTCACCCCTCCACTTT.